The clone carrying this TCR beta chain turned up a few times. Its antigen is undetermined. This sample is part of a study of T-cell memory formation after mild COVID-19. At the level of the study: Across donors, TCR clusters were largely donor specific. Study outcomes and limitations: Contracting clones localized mainly to CM and EM when CD4+ and mainly to EMRA when CD8+. Cross-reactive memory seemingly joined, as some responding clones were found in pre-infection memory.

After 5'RACE with constant-segment primers, TCR alpha and TCR beta cDNA libraries carrying sample barcodes and UMIs were obtained. TCRdb processed the 5' RACE reads anew with MiXCR; each CDR3 protein has one entry. The sample carries fewer than 600,000 distinct CDR3 sequences, less than 25% recorded once. The sequence was obtained from an adult woman who had mild COVID-19 (a few samples of this study predate the infection). Cell type and time point are not known. Sequenced material: PBMCs or a T cell subset sorted from them (not recorded which).

CDR3 DNA: TGCGCCAGCAGCCAAGATCGCTTGACTAGCGTACAAGAGACCCAGTACTTC. It translates to CASSQDRLTSVQETQYF. The chain combines TRBV4-3 with TRBJ2-5, with 8 bases aligning to TRBD2. The CDR3 runs to 17 residues. Per the germline V gene, CDR1 is LGHNA and CDR2 is YSLEER. V was pared by 0 bases and J by 2 bases, with 8 bases of the junction left unmatched.